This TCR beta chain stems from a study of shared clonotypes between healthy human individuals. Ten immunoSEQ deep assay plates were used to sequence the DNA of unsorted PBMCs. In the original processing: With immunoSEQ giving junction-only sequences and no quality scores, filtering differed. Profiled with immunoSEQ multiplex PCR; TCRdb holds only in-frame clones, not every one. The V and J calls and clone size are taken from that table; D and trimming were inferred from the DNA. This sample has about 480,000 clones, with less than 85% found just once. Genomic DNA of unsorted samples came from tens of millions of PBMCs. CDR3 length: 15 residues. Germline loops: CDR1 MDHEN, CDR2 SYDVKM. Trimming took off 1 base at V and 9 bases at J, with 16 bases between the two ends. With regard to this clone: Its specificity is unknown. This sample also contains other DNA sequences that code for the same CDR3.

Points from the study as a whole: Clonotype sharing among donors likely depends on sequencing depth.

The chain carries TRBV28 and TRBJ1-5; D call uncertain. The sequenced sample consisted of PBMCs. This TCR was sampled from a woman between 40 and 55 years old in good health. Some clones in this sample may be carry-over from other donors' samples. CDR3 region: CASSLLTLGESPQHF. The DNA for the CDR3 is TGTGCCAGCAGTTTATTAACCCTCGGGGAGTCGCCCCAGCATTTT.